This T cell receptor beta chain derives from a study of OX40 agonist ivuxolimab in advanced cancers. Background on the study: One hepatocellular carcinoma and two cutaneous melanoma patients partially responded.

Here immunoSEQ multiplex PCR was the method, and the copy in TCRdb shows in-frame clones only, minus some. The sample has some 66,000 clones, about three quarters seen once. General study points: Relatively little clonal expansion, among the lowest observed, appeared in partial responders at 0.1-3.0 mg/kg. Compared with CD4+, CD8+ T cells on average had more expanded clones.

About this clone itself: Its antigen is unidentified.

Germline lookup yields CDR1 MNHNS and CDR2 SASEGT. V dropped 6 bases and J dropped 3 bases, with 11 bases sitting between them. The CDR3 has 13 residues. Material: CD4+ or CD8+ T cells sorted from blood, obtained in a trial of the OX40 agonist ivuxolimab. The source of this sequence is an adult with an advanced solid tumor such as melanoma, head and neck, liver or kidney cancer. The chain has TRBV6-1 and TRBJ2-5; no clear D gene. The CDR3 DNA sequence: TGTGCCAGCAGATGGCATGGGGAAGAGACCCAGTACTTC. This sequence encodes CASRWHGEETQYF.